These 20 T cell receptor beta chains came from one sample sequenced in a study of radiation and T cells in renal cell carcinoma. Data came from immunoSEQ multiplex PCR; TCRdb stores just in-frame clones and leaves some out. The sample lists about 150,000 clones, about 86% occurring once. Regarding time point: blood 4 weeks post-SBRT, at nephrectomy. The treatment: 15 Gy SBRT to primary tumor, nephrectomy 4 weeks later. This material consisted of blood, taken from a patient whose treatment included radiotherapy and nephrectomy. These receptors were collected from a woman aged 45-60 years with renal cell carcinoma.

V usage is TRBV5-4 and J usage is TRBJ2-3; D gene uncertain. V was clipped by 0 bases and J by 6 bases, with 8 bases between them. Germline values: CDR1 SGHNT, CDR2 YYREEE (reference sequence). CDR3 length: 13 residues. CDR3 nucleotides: TGTGCCAGCAGCTTGGCCGGAAGGGATACGCAGTATTTT. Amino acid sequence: CASSLAGRDTQYF.

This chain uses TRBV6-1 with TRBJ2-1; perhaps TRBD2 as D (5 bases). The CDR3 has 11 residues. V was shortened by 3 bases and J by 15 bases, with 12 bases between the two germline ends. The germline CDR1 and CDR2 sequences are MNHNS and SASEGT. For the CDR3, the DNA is TGTGCCAGCAGTGATTTGAGGGTACGGTTCTTC. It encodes CASSDLRVRFF.

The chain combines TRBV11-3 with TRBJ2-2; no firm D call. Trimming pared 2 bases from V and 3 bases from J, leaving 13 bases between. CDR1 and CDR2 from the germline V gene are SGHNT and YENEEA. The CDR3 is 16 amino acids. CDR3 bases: TGTGCCAGCAGCTTACTGGGAACGGTGGACACCGGGGAGCTGTTTTTT. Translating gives CASSLLGTVDTGELFF.

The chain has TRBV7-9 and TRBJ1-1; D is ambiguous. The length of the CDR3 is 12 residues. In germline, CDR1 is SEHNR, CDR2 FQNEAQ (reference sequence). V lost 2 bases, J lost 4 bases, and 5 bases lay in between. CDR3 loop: CASSLRGTEAFF. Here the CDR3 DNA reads TGTGCCAGCAGCTTACGTGGCACTGAAGCTTTCTTT.

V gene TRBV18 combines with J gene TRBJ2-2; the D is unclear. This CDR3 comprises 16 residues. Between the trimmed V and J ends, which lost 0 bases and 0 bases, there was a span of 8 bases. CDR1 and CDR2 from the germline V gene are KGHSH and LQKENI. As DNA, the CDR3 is TGTGCCAGCTCACCACCGGTTGGGACGAACACCGGGGAGCTGTTTTTT. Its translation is CASSPPVGTNTGELFF.

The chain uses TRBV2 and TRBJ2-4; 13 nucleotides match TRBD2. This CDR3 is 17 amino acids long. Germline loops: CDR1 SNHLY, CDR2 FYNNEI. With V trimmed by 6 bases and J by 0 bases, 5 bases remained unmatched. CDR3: CASRGGLAGIAKNIQYF. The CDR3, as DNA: TGTGCCAGCAGGGGGGGACTAGCGGGAATAGCCAAAAACATTCAGTACTTC. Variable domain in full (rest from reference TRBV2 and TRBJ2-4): EPEVTQTPSHQVTQMGQEVILRCVPISNHLYFYWYRQILGQKVEFLVSFYNNEISEKSEIFDDQFSVERPDGSNFTLKIRSTKLEDSAMYFCASRGGLAGIAKNIQYFGAGTRLSVL.

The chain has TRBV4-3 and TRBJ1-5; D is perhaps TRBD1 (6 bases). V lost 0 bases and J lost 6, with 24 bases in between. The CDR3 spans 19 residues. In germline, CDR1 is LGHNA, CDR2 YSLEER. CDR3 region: CASSQEPLTGRGYGQPQHF. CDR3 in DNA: TGCGCCAGCAGCCAAGAACCGTTAACAGGGAGGGGGTATGGTCAGCCCCAGCATTTT.

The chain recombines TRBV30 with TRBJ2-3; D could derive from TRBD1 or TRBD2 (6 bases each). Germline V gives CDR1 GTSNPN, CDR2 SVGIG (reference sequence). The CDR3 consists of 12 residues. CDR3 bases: TGTGCTCATTCGGGGGCCCCAGATACGCAGTATTTT. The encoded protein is CAHSGAPDTQYF. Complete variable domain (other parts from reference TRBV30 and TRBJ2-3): SQTIHQWPATLVQPVGSPLSLECTVEGTSNPNLYWYRQAAGRGLQLLFYSVGIGQISSEVPQNLSASRPQDRQFILSSKKLLLSDSGFYLCAHSGAPDTQYFGPGTRLTVL.

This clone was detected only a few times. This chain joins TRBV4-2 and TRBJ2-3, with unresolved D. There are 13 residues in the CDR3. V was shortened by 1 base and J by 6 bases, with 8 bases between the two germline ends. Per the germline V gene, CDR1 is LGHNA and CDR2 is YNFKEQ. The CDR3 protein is CASSQGSQDTQYF. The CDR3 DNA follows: TGTGCCAGCAGCCAAGGGTCTCAGGATACGCAGTATTTT.

CDR3 DNA: TGTGCCACCAGCAGAGCACCAGGGTTCTCCTACGAGCAGTACTTC. This encodes CATSRAPGFSYEQYF. This chain uses TRBV15 with TRBJ2-7; possibly TRBD1 for D (5 bases). The V gene's germline CDR1 is LNHNV and CDR2 YYDKDF (reference sequence). This CDR3 region has 15 residues. V lost 1 base and J 0 bases, leaving 10 bases between the germline ends.

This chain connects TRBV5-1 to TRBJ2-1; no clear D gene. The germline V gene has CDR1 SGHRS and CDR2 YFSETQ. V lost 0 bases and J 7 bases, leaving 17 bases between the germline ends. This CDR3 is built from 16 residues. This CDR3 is CASSLDLSLSANEQFF. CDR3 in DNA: TGCGCCAGCAGCTTGGATTTATCACTATCGGCGAATGAGCAGTTCTTC.

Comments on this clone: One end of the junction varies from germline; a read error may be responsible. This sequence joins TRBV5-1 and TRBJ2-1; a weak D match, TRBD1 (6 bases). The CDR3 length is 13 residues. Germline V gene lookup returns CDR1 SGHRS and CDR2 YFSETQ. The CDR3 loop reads CASGKPGANGQFF. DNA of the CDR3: TGCGCCAGCGGCAAGCCAGGGGCCAATGGGCAGTTCTTC.

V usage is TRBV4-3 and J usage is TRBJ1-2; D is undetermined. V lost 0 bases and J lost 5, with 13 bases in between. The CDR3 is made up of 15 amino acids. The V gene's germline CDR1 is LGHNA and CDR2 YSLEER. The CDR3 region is CASSQDLGDLYGYTF. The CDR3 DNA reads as TGCGCCAGCAGCCAAGATCTGGGCGACTTATATGGCTACACCTTC.

Here the CDR3 DNA reads TGTGCCAGCAGCTCTGTCGGGGGCGCGGATGAAAAACTGTTTTTT. This encodes CASSSVGGADEKLFF. The J gene is TRBJ1-4, the V gene TRBV5-5; D possibly corresponds to TRBD1 (6 bases). The CDR3 sequence is 15 residues long. Germline V gene data show CDR1 as SGHKS and CDR2 as YYEKEE (reference sequence). The V end was cut by 3 bases, the J end by 6 bases, with 15 bases between.

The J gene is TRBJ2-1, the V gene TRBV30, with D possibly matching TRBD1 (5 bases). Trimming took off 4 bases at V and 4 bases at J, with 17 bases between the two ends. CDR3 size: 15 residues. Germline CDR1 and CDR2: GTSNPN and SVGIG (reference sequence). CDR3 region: CAWIGARGNYNEQFF. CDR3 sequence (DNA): TGTGCCTGGATAGGGGCGCGTGGGAATTACAATGAGCAGTTCTTC.

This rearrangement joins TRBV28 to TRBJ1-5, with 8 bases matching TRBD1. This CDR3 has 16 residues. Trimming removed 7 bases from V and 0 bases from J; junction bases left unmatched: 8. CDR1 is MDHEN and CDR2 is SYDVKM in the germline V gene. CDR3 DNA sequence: TGTGCCAGCACCCAGGACAGGGCCTATAGCAATCAGCCCCAGCATTTT. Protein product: CASTQDRAYSNQPQHF.

CDR3 nucleotides: TGTGCCAGCAGTGACTGGGGACAGGGGGGCATTCAGTACTTC. Translating gives CASSDWGQGGIQYF. The rearrangement joins TRBV25-1 to TRBJ2-4; TRBD1 aligns across 11 bases. The CDR3 has 14 amino acids. V trimming: 3 bases; J trimming: 9 bases; junction bases outside the gene matches: 4. Germline V lookup: CDR1 MGHDK, CDR2 SYGVNS.

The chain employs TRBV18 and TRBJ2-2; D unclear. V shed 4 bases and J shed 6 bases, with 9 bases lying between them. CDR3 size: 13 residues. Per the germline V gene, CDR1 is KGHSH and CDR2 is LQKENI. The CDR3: CASSLQRSGELFF. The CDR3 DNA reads TGTGCCAGCTCACTACAACGCTCCGGGGAGCTGTTTTTT.

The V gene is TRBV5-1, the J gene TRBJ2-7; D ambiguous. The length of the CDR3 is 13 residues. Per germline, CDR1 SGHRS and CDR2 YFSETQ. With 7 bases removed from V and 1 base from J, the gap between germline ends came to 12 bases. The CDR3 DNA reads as TGCGCCAGCGATCCAGAGGATTCCTACGAGCAGTACTTC. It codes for CASDPEDSYEQYF.

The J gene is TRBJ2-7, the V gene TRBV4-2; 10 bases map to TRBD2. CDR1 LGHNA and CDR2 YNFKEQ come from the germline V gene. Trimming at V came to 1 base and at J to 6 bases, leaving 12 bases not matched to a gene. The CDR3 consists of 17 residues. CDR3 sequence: CASSQGLAGPAVGEQYF. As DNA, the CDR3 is TGTGCCAGCAGCCAAGGACTAGCGGGTCCCGCGGTCGGCGAGCAGTACTTC.